This is a list of T cell receptor beta chains from one sample in a study of cytomegalovirus exposure and HLA in healthy donors. Profiling relied on immunoSEQ multiplex PCR, and the TCRdb table lists in-frame clones only, not all of them. Of 150,000 or so clones in the sample, around 80% were seen once. Sequenced material: PBMCs. The receptors here all came from a middle-aged woman in good health and CMV-seropositive. The CDR3 runs from the conserved cysteine through the conserved F or W. The order of the fields is J gene, D gene, clone size, V gene, CDR3 DNA, CDR3 protein. The D gene is left open where the match is weak. Not every row has a clone size; where given, it reads once, few, many or a size class.

>TRBJ2-7|TRBD2|-|TRBV14
TGTGCCAGCAGCCAAGAGGGACTAGCGGACTATTCCTACGAGCAGTACTTC
CASSQEGLADYSYEQYF
>TRBJ2-1|-|-|TRBV7-6
TGTGCCAGCAGCCCTGGGGGCCCCAATGAGCAGTTCTTC
CASSPGGPNEQFF
>TRBJ2-3|-|-|TRBV5-1
TGCGCCAGCAGCCTCCAGGGAAAGAGCGCAGATACGCAGTATTTT
CASSLQGKSADTQYF
>TRBJ1-1|TRBD1|-|TRBV6-5
TGTGCCAGCAGCCCACAGGGGCGCGGCACTGAAGCTTTCTTT
CASSPQGRGTEAFF
>TRBJ2-7|-|-|TRBV5-1
TGCGCCAGCAGCTTGGGGTCTGAGATCCTAATCTACGAGCAGTACTTC
CASSLGSEILIYEQYF
>TRBJ1-1|TRBD1|-|TRBV6-1
TGTGCCAGCAGTGAACGGACAGGGGGGATGAACACTGAAGCTTTCTTT
CASSERTGGMNTEAFF
>TRBJ1-1|-|once|TRBV9
TGTGCCAGCAGCGTTGCGGGGGCGGGCACTGAAGCTTTCTTT
CASSVAGAGTEAFF
>TRBJ1-4|TRBD1|-|TRBV9
TGTGCCAGCAGTGCAACCGGGACAGGGTTTGAAAAACTGTTTTTT
CASSATGTGFEKLFF
>TRBJ2-7|TRBD2|-|TRBV7-9
TGTGCCAGCAGCTACGGGACTAGGCTGGACGAGCAGTACTTC
CASSYGTRLDEQYF
>TRBJ1-6|-|-|TRBV29-1
TGCAGCGTTAAAACAGATTTTAATTCACCCCTCCACTTT
CSVKTDFNSPLHF
>TRBJ1-1|TRBD1|-|TRBV6-6
TGTGCCAGCAATTACTCGATAGGGACAGGGAACACTGAAGCTTTCTTT
CASNYSIGTGNTEAFF
>TRBJ1-6|TRBD1|once|TRBV30
TGTGCCTGGGGATTGAACAGGGGTAACAATTCACCCCTCCACTTT
CAWGLNRGNNSPLHF
>TRBJ1-1|-|-|TRBV18
TGTGCCAGCTCACCACCGCGCCAGGTGTTCGCGTCCACTGAAGCTTTCTTT
CASSPPRQVFASTEAFF
>TRBJ1-1|-|-|TRBV7-9
TGTGCCAGCAGCACCACTTCCCCTCCCATGGGGGGCACTGAAGCTTTCTTT
CASSTTSPPMGGTEAFF
>TRBJ2-4|TRBD1|-|TRBV28
TGTGCCAGCAGTTCGGGACAGGGGGCGTCCAAAAACATTCAGTACTTC
CASSSGQGASKNIQYF
>TRBJ2-2|TRBD2|-|TRBV4-2
TGTGCCAGCAGCCGAGGGACGGCGGGACTAGCGGGAATGACCGGGGAGCTGTTTTTT
CASSRGTAGLAGMTGELFF
>TRBJ2-6|TRBD2|-|TRBV5-1
TGCGCCAGCAGCCCGAGACCGCCTAGCGGGCAGAGCTCTGGGGCCAACGTCCTGACTTTC
CASSPRPPSGQSSGANVLTF
>TRBJ1-1|-|-|TRBV28
TGTGCCAGCAGTACGACAGGAAACACTGAAGCTTTCTTT
CASSTTGNTEAFF
>TRBJ2-7|TRBD2|-|TRBV20-1
TGCAGTGCTCGGGGGGTAGTCGAGCAGTACTTC
CSARGVVEQYF
>TRBJ2-7|-|-|TRBV5-1
TGCGCCAGCAGCTTGCTCAGGGGGGTCTACGAGCAGTACTTC
CASSLLRGVYEQYF
>TRBJ1-2|TRBD1|-|TRBV29-1
TGCAGCGTTGTTACAGGGGACTCCTATGGCTACACCTTC
CSVVTGDSYGYTF
>TRBJ1-2|-|-|TRBV5-1
TGCGCCAGCAGCTTGGGACAGGCTGCAGGTCAGGGAGGCTACACCTTC
CASSLGQAAGQGGYTF
>TRBJ2-7|-|-|TRBV5-1
TGCGCCAGCAGCCCCTCTAGCTCCTACGAGCAGTACTTC
CASSPSSSYEQYF
>TRBJ2-7|-|-|TRBV5-4
TGTGCCAGCAGCTTTTTGGGCCAATACGAGCAGTACTTC
CASSFLGQYEQYF
>TRBJ1-2|-|-|TRBV2
TGTGCCACCGCCGCGGGAGACGTGAACTATGGCTACACCTTC
CATAAGDVNYGYTF
>TRBJ2-7|TRBD2|-|TRBV5-5
TGTGCCAGCAGCTTCCTAGCGGAGGGGGAGCAGTACTTC
CASSFLAEGEQYF
>TRBJ1-4|TRBD1|-|TRBV5-5
TGTGCCAGCAGCTTGACAGGGGGCATAGGCTCTGAAAAACTGTTTTTT
CASSLTGGIGSEKLFF
>TRBJ1-1|-|-|TRBV11-3
TGTGCCAGCAGGTATGGCAGGAACACTGAAGCTTTCTTT
CASRYGRNTEAFF
>TRBJ2-1|TRBD2|-|TRBV5-6
TGTGCCAGCAGCTTGGCGACTAGCGGGAGTAATGAGCAGTTCTTC
CASSLATSGSNEQFF
>TRBJ1-1|-|few|TRBV5-5
TGTGCCAGCAGCACCCAAGGGGGTAGACTGAACACTGAAGCTTTCTTT
CASSTQGGRLNTEAFF
>TRBJ2-1|-|-|TRBV5-8
TGTGCCAGCACCGGTGGAGGGGGGGAGGGCCCATACAATGAGCAGTTCTTC
CASTGGGGEGPYNEQFF
>TRBJ2-7|TRBD1|once|TRBV11-3
TGTGCCAGCAGCCCACGACAGGGCTACGAGCAGTACTTC
CASSPRQGYEQYF
>TRBJ2-5|TRBD1|-|TRBV19
TGTGCCAGTAGTAGTGGCCGACAGGGGGTTCGGGAGACCCAGTACTTC
CASSSGRQGVRETQYF